The 12 T cell receptor beta chains in this list originate from one sample, sequenced in a study of cytomegalovirus exposure and HLA in healthy donors. This PCR relied on a set of 60 Vbeta primers and 13 Jbeta primers. Some clones are missing from TCRdb's copy, which holds only in-frame ones; the method was immunoSEQ multiplex PCR. The sample yields around 100,000 clones, roughly 83% seen once. The sample consisted of PBMCs. Receptor source: a woman between 18 and 29 years old in good health and CMV-seropositive.

V is TRBV30 and J is TRBJ2-7; D might be TRBD2 (5 bases). Germline CDR1 reads GTSNPN; CDR2 reads SVGIG (reference sequence). CDR3 size: 15 residues. The V end was cut by 0 bases, the J end by 3 bases, with 15 bases between. In DNA form, the CDR3 reads TGTGCCTGGAGTGTACGGGCTAGCAACCGCTACGAGCAGTACTTC. The encoded protein is CAWSVRASNRYEQYF.

This clone was seen a single time. The V call is TRBV5-1, the J call TRBJ2-5; D is ambiguous. CDR1 and CDR2 (germline): SGHRS, YFSETQ. V dropped 4 bases and J dropped 5 bases, with 15 bases sitting between them. The length of the CDR3 is 14 residues. CDR3 nucleotides: TGCGCCAGCAGCCCGACACAAACTCGGGAGACCCAGTACTTC. Residues: CASSPTQTRETQYF.

This clone appeared a single time. The chain carries TRBV7-3 and TRBJ2-7; 8 bases are a match to TRBD1. This CDR3 spans 16 amino acids. Losses at the gene ends were 1 base for V and 4 bases for J; bases not matched to a gene: 9. The germline gives CDR1 SGHTA, CDR2 FQGTGA. The CDR3 sequence is CASSLIPGGASYEQYF. CDR3 nucleotides: TGTGCCAGCAGCTTAATCCCAGGGGGCGCGTCTTACGAGCAGTACTTC.

J is TRBJ2-7 and V is TRBV7-3, with TRBD1 identical over 9 bases. V shed 2 bases, J shed 2 bases, and the junction held 4 bases outside the gene matches. The CDR3 is made up of 15 amino acids. The germline CDR1 and CDR2 sequences are SGHTA and FQGTGA. For the CDR3, the DNA is TGTGCCAGCAGCTTATCCGGGACAGGGCCCTACGAGCAGTACTTC. Amino acid sequence: CASSLSGTGPYEQYF.

This sequence joins TRBV11-2 and TRBJ1-2; 9 nucleotides align to TRBD1. V lost 5 bases, J lost 6 bases, and 4 bases stayed unmatched. The V gene's germline CDR1 is SGHAT and CDR2 FQNNGV. This CDR3 spans 13 amino acids. The CDR3 is CASSPGQGNGYTF. For the CDR3, the DNA is TGTGCCAGCAGCCCAGGACAGGGGAATGGCTACACCTTC. Based on the CDR3 plus reference TRBV11-2 and TRBJ1-2, the full variable domain is EAGVAQSPRYKIIEKRQSVAFWCNPISGHATLYWYQQILGQGPKLLIQFQNNGVVDDSQLPKDRFSAERLKGVDSTLKIQPAKLEDSAVYLCASSPGQGNGYTFGSGTRLTVV.

The rearrangement uses TRBV11-3 and TRBJ1-2; D remains ambiguous. The CDR3 contains 13 residues. Looked up from germline, CDR1 is SGHNT and CDR2 is YENEEA. Trimming shortened V by 2 bases and J by 3 bases, and 7 bases separated the two germline ends. The CDR3 region has the DNA TGTGCCAGCAGCTTATCCCCGGACTATGGCTACACCTTC. Encoded protein: CASSLSPDYGYTF.

The chain combines TRBV9 with TRBJ2-5, with 9 bases identical to TRBD1. CDR3 length: 14 residues. Germline V gene data show CDR1 as SGDLS and CDR2 as YYNGEE. V lost 4 bases to trimming and J lost 1 base; unmatched junction nucleotides: 2. The CDR3 spells CASSPGQGQETQYF. CDR3 DNA: TGTGCCAGCAGCCCGGGACAGGGCCAAGAGACCCAGTACTTC.

The rearrangement joins TRBV27 to TRBJ1-2; no clear D. V was trimmed by 7 bases and J by 0 bases, leaving 15 bases between them. The CDR3 consists of 15 residues. The germline gives CDR1 MNHEY, CDR2 SMNVEV (reference sequence). The CDR3 loop is CASIGGRETNYGYTF. In DNA form, the CDR3 reads TGTGCCAGCATAGGTGGCCGGGAAACTAACTATGGCTACACCTTC.

This clone was recorded a few times. This chain's CDR3 is CASSPYEQGGVGWGYTF. CDR3 sequence (DNA): TGTGCCAGCTCACCATACGAGCAGGGGGGTGTGGGTTGGGGCTACACCTTC. The rearrangement uses TRBV18 and TRBJ1-2; 7 bases fit TRBD1. There are 17 residues in the CDR3. V was pared by 2 bases and J by 8 bases, with 17 bases of the junction left unmatched. The germline V gene encodes CDR1 KGHSH and CDR2 LQKENI.

The chain carries TRBV4-1 and TRBJ2-6; TRBD1 aligns across 7 bases. Per germline, CDR1 MGHRA and CDR2 YSYEKL. J lost 2 bases, V lost 4 bases, and 11 bases had no gene match. This CDR3 is 18 amino acids long. This chain's CDR3 is CASSPLRIGTAGANVLTF. Here the CDR3 DNA reads TGCGCCAGCAGCCCCCTGAGAATCGGGACAGCTGGGGCCAACGTCCTGACTTTC.

The DNA for the CDR3 is TGTGCCAGTAGAGCCGGGGAGGCGAGCTACACCTTC. Protein sequence: CASRAGEASYTF. The genes are TRBV19 and TRBJ1-2; D is unclear. This CDR3 region has 12 residues. Trimming shortened V by 6 bases and J by 9 bases, and 14 bases separated the two germline ends. CDR1 is LNHDA and CDR2 is SQIVND in the germline V gene (reference sequence).

This clone was seen a few times. This chain uses TRBV18 with TRBJ2-1; D is ambiguous. Trimming cost V 2 bases and J 9 bases, with 14 bases left between them. The CDR3 contains 14 residues. Germline CDR1 is KGHSH and CDR2 is LQKENI. The CDR3 sequence: CASSPNPNPLEQFF. DNA of the CDR3: TGTGCCAGCTCACCAAACCCTAACCCCCTTGAGCAGTTCTTC.